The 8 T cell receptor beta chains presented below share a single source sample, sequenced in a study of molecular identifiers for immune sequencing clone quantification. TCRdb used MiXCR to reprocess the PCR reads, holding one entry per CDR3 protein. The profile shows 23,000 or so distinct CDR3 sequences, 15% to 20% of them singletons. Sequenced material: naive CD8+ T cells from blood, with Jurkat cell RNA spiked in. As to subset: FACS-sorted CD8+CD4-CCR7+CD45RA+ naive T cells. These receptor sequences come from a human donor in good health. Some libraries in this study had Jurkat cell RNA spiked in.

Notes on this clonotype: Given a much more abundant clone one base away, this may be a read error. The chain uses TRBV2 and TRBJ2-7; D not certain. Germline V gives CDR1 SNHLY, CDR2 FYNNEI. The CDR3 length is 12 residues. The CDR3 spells CASTPESYEQCF. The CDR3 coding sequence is TGTGCCAGCACTCCCGAGTCCTACGAGCAGTGCTTC.

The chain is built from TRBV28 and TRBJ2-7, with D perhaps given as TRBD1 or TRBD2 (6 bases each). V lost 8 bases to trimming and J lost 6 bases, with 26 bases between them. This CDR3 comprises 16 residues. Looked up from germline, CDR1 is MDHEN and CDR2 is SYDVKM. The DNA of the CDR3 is TGTGCCAGCCTAGAAAAAAGAGGGGGTACGGGAGTCGAGCAGTACTTC. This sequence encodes CASLEKRGGTGVEQYF.

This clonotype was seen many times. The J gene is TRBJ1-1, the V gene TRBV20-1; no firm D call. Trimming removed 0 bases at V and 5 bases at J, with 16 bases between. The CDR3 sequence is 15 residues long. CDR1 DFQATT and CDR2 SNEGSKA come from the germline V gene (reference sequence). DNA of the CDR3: TGCAGTGCTAGAGATCCTGGAGAGGTTAGGACTGAAGCTTTCTTT. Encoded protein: CSARDPGEVRTEAFF.

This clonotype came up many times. CDR3 loop: CSVAPSGSGLGTDTQYF. The CDR3, as DNA: TGCAGCGTGGCCCCTAGCGGGAGCGGCCTGGGGACAGATACGCAGTATTTT. The J gene is TRBJ2-3, the V gene TRBV29-1, with 10 positions matching TRBD2. CDR3 length: 17 amino acids. Germline V CDR1 and CDR2: SQVTM, ANQGSEA. J gave up 3 bases and V 6 bases, and 15 bases lay outside the gene matches.

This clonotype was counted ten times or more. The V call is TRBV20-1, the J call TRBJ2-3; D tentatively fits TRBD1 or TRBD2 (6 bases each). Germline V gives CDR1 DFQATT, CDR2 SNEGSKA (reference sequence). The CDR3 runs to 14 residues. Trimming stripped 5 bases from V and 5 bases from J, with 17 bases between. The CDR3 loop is CSAGGTRGGDTQYF. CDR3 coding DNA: TGCAGTGCTGGCGGGACAAGAGGCGGAGATACGCAGTATTTT.

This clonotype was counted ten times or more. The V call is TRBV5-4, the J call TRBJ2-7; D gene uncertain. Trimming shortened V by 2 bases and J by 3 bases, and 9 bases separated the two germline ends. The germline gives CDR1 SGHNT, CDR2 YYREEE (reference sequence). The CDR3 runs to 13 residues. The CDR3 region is CASSFGQNYEQYF. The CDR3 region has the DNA TGTGCCAGCAGCTTCGGGCAGAACTACGAGCAGTACTTC.

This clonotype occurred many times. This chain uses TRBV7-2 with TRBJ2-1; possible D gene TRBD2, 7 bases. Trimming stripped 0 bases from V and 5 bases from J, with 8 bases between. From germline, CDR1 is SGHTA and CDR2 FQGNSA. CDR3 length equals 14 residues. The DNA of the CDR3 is TGTGCCAGCAGCTTAGCGGGGGGGCACAATGAGCAGTTCTTC. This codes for CASSLAGGHNEQFF.

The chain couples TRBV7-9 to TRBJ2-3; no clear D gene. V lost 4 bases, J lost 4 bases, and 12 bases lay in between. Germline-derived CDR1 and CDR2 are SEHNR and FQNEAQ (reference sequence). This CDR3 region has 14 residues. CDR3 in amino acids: CASSSQVGPDTQYF. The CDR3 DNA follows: TGTGCCAGCAGCTCCCAAGTGGGCCCAGATACGCAGTATTTT. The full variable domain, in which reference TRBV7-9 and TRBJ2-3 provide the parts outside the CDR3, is DTGVSQNPRHKITKRGQNVTFRCDPISEHNRLYWYRQTLGQGPEFLTYFQNEAQLEKSRLLSDRFSAERPKGSFSTLEIQRTEQGDSAMYLCASSSQVGPDTQYFGPGTRLTVL.